Many counts were recorded for the clone carrying this T cell receptor (beta chain). This sample was taken from a study of CD8 T cells in ankylosing spondylitis. TCRdb fed the 5' RACE reads into MiXCR, producing one record per CDR3 protein. Among about 230,000 distinct CDR3 sequences listed, over 7% were seen once. The germline V and J ends were trimmed by 5 bases and 4 bases, with 6 bases remaining between them. Germline assignment: CDR1 SEHNR and CDR2 FQNEAQ (reference sequence). This CDR3 has 12 residues. This TCR came from a female donor with ankylosing spondylitis or in good health (not recorded which). V gene TRBV7-9 combines with J gene TRBJ2-1, with D hard to call. Material: blood, either unsorted or a sorted T cell fraction (not recorded which). The chain's CDR3 is CASSRDYNEQFF. The CDR3 nucleotides read TGTGCCAGCAGCCGCGATTACAATGAGCAGTTCTTC.